This entry lists 20 T cell receptor beta chains sequenced from one sample in a study of beta chain features in type 1 diabetes (dated by TCRdb to the late 2010s). Summary of the overall study and its limitations: A moderate but significant shortening of TCRB CDR3 length was observed in type 1 diabetes patients in all four CD4+ subsets.

Library generation was performed with the immunoSEQ multiplex PCR assay. The entire amount of isolated RNA was reverse transcribed using the High Capacity cDNA Reverse Transcription Kit, so the sequenced TCRB transcripts were expressed ones. TCRdb provides this immuneACCESS table in a form limited to in-frame rearrangements. Some clones are lacking; in checked studies, under half of them reflect an unresolved V gene, and why the rest are absent is not known. Counted in this sample were 280,000 or so clones; over 14% of them appeared once. Of the sample, approximately 0.015% falls within the top ten clones. Which antigens these TCRs recognize remains unknown. Sequencing used naive CD4+ T cells from blood. The cell subset or site tag for this specimen amounts to: true naive CD4+ T cells. The origin of the receptors is a man younger than 30 with type 1 diabetes.

This clone was picked up a small number of times. This chain uses TRBV28 with TRBJ1-6; weak D call: TRBD1 (6 bases). Germline V gives CDR1 MDHEN, CDR2 SYDVKM. The length of the CDR3 is 15 residues. Trimming pared 1 base from V and 7 bases from J, leaving 11 bases between. CDR3 amino acids: CASSLFGTRNSPLHF. The CDR3 region has the DNA TGTGCCAGCAGTTTATTCGGGACACGGAATTCACCCCTCCACTTT.

This chain links TRBV5-4 with TRBJ1-5; 9 bases map to TRBD1. The V and J ends lost 5 bases and 4 bases, in that order; junction bases with no gene match: 4. Germline CDR1 is SGHNT and CDR2 is YYREEE (reference sequence). CDR3 length equals 14 residues. The CDR3 reads CASSSGTGNQPQHF. The CDR3 coding sequence is TGTGCCAGCAGTTCTGGGACAGGGAATCAGCCCCAGCATTTT.

J is TRBJ1-5 and V is TRBV6-6; maybe TRBD1 (5 bases). V shed 0 bases and J shed 3 bases, with 12 bases lying between them. Germline V gene lookup returns CDR1 MNHNY and CDR2 SVGAGI (reference sequence). This CDR3 contains 16 residues. The CDR3 sequence is CASSYSGGSYNQPQHF. CDR3 bases: TGTGCCAGCAGTTACTCCGGGGGATCGTACAATCAGCCCCAGCATTTT.

This clone turned up a few times. V usage is TRBV4-1 and J usage is TRBJ1-1; D is uncertain. The V gene lost 6 bases and the J gene lost 5 bases, with 19 bases spanning the gap. CDR1 is MGHRA, CDR2 YSYEKL, per germline. The CDR3 runs 15 residues. Here the CDR3 reads CASRALGRGRTEAFF. The CDR3 coding sequence is TGCGCCAGCAGAGCCCTGGGCCGAGGGAGGACTGAAGCTTTCTTT.

V usage is TRBV2 and J usage is TRBJ2-7; D uncertain. CDR1 and CDR2 (germline): SNHLY, FYNNEI. Between the trimmed V and J ends, which lost 7 bases and 1 base, there was a span of 8 bases. The CDR3 is 12 amino acids. DNA for the CDR3: TGTGCCAGCACCCCGGAGTCCTACGAGCAGTACTTC. Translated, it gives CASTPESYEQYF.

The J gene is TRBJ2-5, the V gene TRBV5-4; 8 bases align to TRBD1. The germline V gene has CDR1 SGHNT and CDR2 YYREEE (reference sequence). CDR3 size: 15 residues. The J segment lost 1 base and the V segment lost 3 bases, leaving 5 bases of the junction unmatched. The CDR3 loop reads CASSSQGGGQETQYF. The CDR3 nucleotides read TGTGCCAGCAGCTCACAGGGGGGAGGCCAAGAGACCCAGTACTTC.

There are a few counts of this clone. The chain has TRBV20-1 and TRBJ2-3; D not resolved. This CDR3 region has 11 residues. CDR1 is DFQATT, CDR2 SNEGSKA, per germline (reference sequence). The V gene lost 3 bases and the J gene lost 7 bases, with 8 bases spanning the gap. The CDR3 bases are TGCAGTGCTAGTTCTGTAAATACGCAGTATTTT. As protein: CSASSVNTQYF.

V and J are TRBV29-1 and TRBJ2-3; 7 bases map to TRBD1. The CDR3 is 14 amino acids. Germline V gene sequence: CDR1 SQVTM, CDR2 ANQGSEA. V lost 1 base to trimming and J lost 7 bases; unmatched junction nucleotides: 8. The CDR3 loop reads CSVEVSRGRYTQYF. CDR3 nucleotides: TGCAGCGTTGAAGTTTCCAGGGGGAGATATACGCAGTATTTT.

The table lists this clone with a few counts. CDR3 region: CATSETSGFGYEQYF. The CDR3 DNA reads as TGTGCCACCTCGGAGACGAGCGGGTTCGGTTACGAGCAGTACTTC. The chain recombines TRBV28 with TRBJ2-7, with TRBD2 as a possible D gene (6 bases). CDR1 and CDR2 from the germline V gene are MDHEN and SYDVKM. Trimming removed 10 bases from V and 4 bases from J, with 23 bases in between. The CDR3 sequence is 15 residues long.

The chain combines TRBV9 with TRBJ2-7; TRBD1 is a possible D gene (6 bases). Trimming cost V 3 bases and J 4 bases, with 11 bases left between them. CDR3 size: 13 residues. Germline loops: CDR1 SGDLS, CDR2 YYNGEE. CDR3 sequence (DNA): TGTGCCAGCAGCGGAACAGGGAAGTACGAGCAGTACTTC. This gives the protein CASSGTGKYEQYF.

There are a few counts of this clone. J is TRBJ2-1 and V is TRBV7-9, with TRBD2 identical over 9 bases. Per the germline V gene, CDR1 is SEHNR and CDR2 is FQNEAQ (reference sequence). The V segment lost 0 bases and the J segment 7 bases; nucleotides outside the gene matches: 10. This CDR3 comprises 17 residues. CDR3 protein: CASSLAPSSGIGNEQFF. CDR3 sequence (DNA): TGTGCCAGCAGCTTAGCTCCCTCTAGCGGGATCGGAAATGAGCAGTTCTTC.

The chain is built from TRBV29-1 and TRBJ1-3, with a possible D match to TRBD1 (5 bases). V lost 5 bases and J 2 bases, leaving 10 bases between the germline ends. Germline V lookup: CDR1 SQVTM, CDR2 ANQGSEA. The CDR3 has 13 residues. CDR3 in DNA: TGCAGCGTTCAGGGTTTTACTGGAAACACCATATATTTT. This gives the protein CSVQGFTGNTIYF.

This clone has only a few counts. CDR3 loop: CASSPAAVRQANYGYTF. DNA of the CDR3: TGTGCCAGCAGCCCAGCGGCGGTCCGTCAGGCTAACTATGGCTACACCTTC. The chain employs TRBV7-2 and TRBJ1-2; unclear D gene. Trimming took off 5 bases at V and 0 bases at J, with 19 bases between the two ends. Germline lookup yields CDR1 SGHTA and CDR2 FQGNSA. The CDR3 has 17 residues.

The chain combines TRBV2 with TRBJ2-5; the match to TRBD2 covers 8 bases. V shed 4 bases and J 4 bases; nucleotides not matched to a gene: 8. Germline CDR1 SNHLY, CDR2 FYNNEI. The CDR3 consists of 15 residues. The CDR3 region is CASSVGLAGRETQYF. CDR3 sequence (DNA): TGTGCCAGCAGTGTGGGGCTAGCGGGTAGAGAGACCCAGTACTTC.

The chain employs TRBV6-1 and TRBJ1-2, with D possibly matching TRBD1 (6 bases). There are 13 residues in the CDR3. V was shortened by 6 bases and J by 1 base, with 9 bases between the two germline ends. Germline V gene sequence: CDR1 MNHNS, CDR2 SASEGT. The CDR3 DNA follows: TGTGCCAGCAGCCCGGACAGTAACTATGGCTACACCTTC. It specifies CASSPDSNYGYTF.

This chain connects TRBV4-2 to TRBJ2-7; TRBD2 agrees at 10 bases. This CDR3 is 16 amino acids long. From germline, CDR1 is LGHNA and CDR2 YNFKEQ. V shed 2 bases and J 0 bases; nucleotides not matched to a gene: 4. CDR3 sequence (DNA): TGTGCCAGCAGCCAACAGAGACTAGCGGGCTCCTACGAGCAGTACTTC. Its protein product is CASSQQRLAGSYEQYF.

This chain uses TRBV6-4 with TRBJ2-2; D is unclear. Trimming removed 3 bases at V and 2 bases at J, with 13 bases between. In germline, CDR1 is MRHNA, CDR2 SNTAGT. This CDR3 contains 16 residues. For the CDR3, the DNA is TGTGCCAGCAGTGATAGCCCCAGCTACAACACCGGGGAGCTGTTTTTT. Protein: CASSDSPSYNTGELFF.

This clone has just a few counts. The chain has TRBV4-3 and TRBJ1-2; 8 bases line up with TRBD1. Looked up from germline, CDR1 is LGHNA and CDR2 is YSLEER. Trimming took 1 base from V and 4 from J; bases not matched to a gene: 8. CDR3 length: 16 residues. CDR3 sequence: CASSQGPDRVLYGYTF. The CDR3 DNA follows: TGCGCCAGCAGCCAAGGCCCGGACAGGGTACTCTATGGCTACACCTTC.

This clone was observed a handful of times. V is TRBV6-6 and J is TRBJ2-1; 11 bases match TRBD1. The CDR3 totals 13 residues. V dropped 6 bases and J dropped 6; count of bases not matched to a gene: 1. Per germline, CDR1 MNHNY and CDR2 SVGAGI (reference sequence). The CDR3 protein is CASRGQGANEQFF. CDR3 sequence (DNA): TGTGCCAGCAGAGGACAGGGGGCCAATGAGCAGTTCTTC.

The chain uses TRBV9 and TRBJ2-5; TRBD2 is a possible D gene (6 bases). The germline gives CDR1 SGDLS, CDR2 YYNGEE. V gave up 0 bases and J gave up 1 base, with 10 bases separating them. The CDR3 sequence is 15 residues long. The CDR3 DNA follows: TGTGCCAGCAGCGTAGGCGGGGCGGGCCAAGAGACCCAGTACTTC. Its protein is CASSVGGAGQETQYF.